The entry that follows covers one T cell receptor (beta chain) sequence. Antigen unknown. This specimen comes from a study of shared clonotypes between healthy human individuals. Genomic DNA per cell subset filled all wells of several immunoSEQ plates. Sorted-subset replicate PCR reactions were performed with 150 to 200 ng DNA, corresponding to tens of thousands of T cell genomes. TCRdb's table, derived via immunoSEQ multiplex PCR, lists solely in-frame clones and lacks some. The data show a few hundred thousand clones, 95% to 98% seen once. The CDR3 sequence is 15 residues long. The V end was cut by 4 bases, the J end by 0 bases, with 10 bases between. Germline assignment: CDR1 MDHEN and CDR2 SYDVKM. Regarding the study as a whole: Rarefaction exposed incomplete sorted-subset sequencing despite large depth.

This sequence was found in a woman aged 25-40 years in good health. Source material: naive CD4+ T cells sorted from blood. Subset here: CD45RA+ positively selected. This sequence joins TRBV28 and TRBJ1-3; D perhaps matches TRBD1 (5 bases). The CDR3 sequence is CASSSPGLSGNTIYF. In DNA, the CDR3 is TGTGCCAGCAGTTCTCCAGGGCTCTCTGGAAACACCATATATTTT.